The sequence of this TCR beta chain was determined in a study of T-cell memory formation after mild COVID-19. Study in general: Each donor largely had its own TCR clusters.

The CDR3 sequence is 15 residues long. Germline CDR1 and CDR2: DFQATT and SNEGSKA (reference sequence). J lost 5 bases, V lost 3 bases, and 9 bases had no gene match. MiXCR, applied by TCRdb to the 5' RACE reads, yields one record per CDR3 protein. The sample has 250,000 to 350,000 distinct CDR3 sequences; more than 15% are singletons. The chain couples TRBV20-1 to TRBJ2-5, with 10 bases identical to TRBD1. This TCR was recovered from a man between 18 and 29 years old who had mild COVID-19 (a few samples of this study predate the infection). Cell type and time point are not known. Sequencing was performed on PBMCs or a T cell subset sorted from them (not recorded which). This CDR3 is CSASGGTGVGETQYF. The CDR3 region has the DNA TGCAGTGCTAGCGGCGGGACAGGGGTAGGCGAGACCCAGTACTTC.